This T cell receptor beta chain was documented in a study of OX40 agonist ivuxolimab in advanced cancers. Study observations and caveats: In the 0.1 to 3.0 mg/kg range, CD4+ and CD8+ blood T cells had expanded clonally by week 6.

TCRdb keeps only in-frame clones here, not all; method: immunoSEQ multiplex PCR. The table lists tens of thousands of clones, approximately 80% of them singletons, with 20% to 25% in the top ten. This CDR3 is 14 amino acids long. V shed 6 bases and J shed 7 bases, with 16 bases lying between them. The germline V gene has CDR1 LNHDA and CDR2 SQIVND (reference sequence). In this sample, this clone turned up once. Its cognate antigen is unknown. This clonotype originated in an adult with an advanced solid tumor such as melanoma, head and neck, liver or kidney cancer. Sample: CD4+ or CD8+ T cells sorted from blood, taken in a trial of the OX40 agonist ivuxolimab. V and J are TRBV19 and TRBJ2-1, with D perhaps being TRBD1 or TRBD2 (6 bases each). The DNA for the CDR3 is TGTGCCAGTAGGTCGGGCTGGGGGGCAAATGAGCAGTTCTTC. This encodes CASRSGWGANEQFF.